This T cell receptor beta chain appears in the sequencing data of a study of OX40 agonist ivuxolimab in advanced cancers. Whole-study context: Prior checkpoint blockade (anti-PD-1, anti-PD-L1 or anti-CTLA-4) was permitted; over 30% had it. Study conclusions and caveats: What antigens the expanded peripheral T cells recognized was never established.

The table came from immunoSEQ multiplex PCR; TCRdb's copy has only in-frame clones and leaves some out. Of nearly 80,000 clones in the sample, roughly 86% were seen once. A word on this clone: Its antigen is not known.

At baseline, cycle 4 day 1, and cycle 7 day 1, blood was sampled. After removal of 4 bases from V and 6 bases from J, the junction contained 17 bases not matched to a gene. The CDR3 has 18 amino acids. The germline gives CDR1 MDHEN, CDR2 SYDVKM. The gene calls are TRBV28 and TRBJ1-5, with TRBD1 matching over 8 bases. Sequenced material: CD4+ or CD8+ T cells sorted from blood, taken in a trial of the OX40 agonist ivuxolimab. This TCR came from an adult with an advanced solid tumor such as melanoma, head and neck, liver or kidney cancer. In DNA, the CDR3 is TGTGCCAGCAGTTCCTCGACATTGCAGGGGGCAATTAGTCAGCCCCAGCATTTT. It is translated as CASSSSTLQGAISQPQHF.